Each of the 12 T cell receptor beta chains below was sequenced from the same sample in a study of identical twins. TCRdb fed the 5' RACE reads into MiXCR, producing one record per CDR3 protein. In the table there are 280,000 or so distinct CDR3 sequences, less than 9% of which are singletons. The same specimen was also included in a second study, on yellow fever vaccine responses in identical twins.

Sequencing used memory (CD45RO+) T cells sorted from blood. The source of these receptors is a woman aged 18-35 years in good health.

This clonotype has just a few counts. This chain connects TRBV6-1 to TRBJ1-1; weak D call: TRBD1 (5 bases). The CDR3 is made up of 14 amino acids. V gave up 6 bases and J gave up 0 bases, with 11 bases separating them. Germline V CDR1 and CDR2: MNHNS, SASEGT. CDR3 region: CASRQGVLNTEAFF. CDR3 in DNA: TGTGCCAGCAGGCAAGGGGTCCTGAACACTGAAGCTTTCTTT.

The chain has TRBV28 and TRBJ2-3; 8 bases agree with TRBD2. The CDR3 has 16 amino acids. In germline, CDR1 is MDHEN, CDR2 SYDVKM. The trim removed 5 bases at V and 4 bases at J, leaving 11 bases unmatched. CDR3: CASSRLAGSWSDTQYF. CDR3 coding DNA: TGTGCCAGCAGTAGGCTAGCGGGCAGCTGGTCAGATACGCAGTATTTT.

A few counts support this clonotype. This chain joins TRBV3-1 and TRBJ2-5; no clear D. This CDR3 is built from 13 residues. From germline, CDR1 is LGHDT and CDR2 YNNKEL (reference sequence). V lost 5 bases and J lost 3, with 10 bases in between. The CDR3 loop is CASSMGGEETQYF. CDR3 in DNA: TGTGCCAGCAGCATGGGTGGGGAAGAGACCCAGTACTTC.

The V gene is TRBV2, the J gene TRBJ2-1, with D possibly being TRBD2 (5 bases). V shed 6 bases and J shed 3 bases, with 18 bases lying between them. This CDR3 has 16 residues. The germline CDR1 and CDR2 sequences are SNHLY and FYNNEI. CDR3 amino acids: CASRGLEADLYNEQFF. The CDR3 DNA reads as TGTGCCAGCAGGGGGTTGGAAGCGGACCTCTACAATGAGCAGTTCTTC.

V usage is TRBV19 and J usage is TRBJ1-2; unclear D gene. V was pared by 5 bases and J by 8 bases, with 21 bases between. Per germline, CDR1 LNHDA and CDR2 SQIVND (reference sequence). The CDR3 spans 15 residues. The CDR3 loop is CASSLDSNLPRGYTF. CDR3 bases: TGTGCCAGTAGTCTTGATTCGAACCTACCACGAGGCTACACCTTC.

This clonotype came up many times. The chain couples TRBV5-5 to TRBJ1-6, with 10 bases matching TRBD1. There are 15 residues in the CDR3. CDR1 is SGHKS and CDR2 is YYEKEE in the germline V gene (reference sequence). V gave up 3 bases and J gave up 8 bases; unmatched junction bases: 5. CDR3 in amino acids: CASSWRDRGDSPLHF. In DNA, the CDR3 is TGTGCCAGCAGCTGGCGGGACAGGGGTGATTCACCCCTCCACTTT.

DNA of the CDR3: TGCAGTGCTAGAGATATTATTGATGGGGTTAGCACAGATACGCAGTATTTT. Its translation is CSARDIIDGVSTDTQYF. This chain links TRBV20-1 with TRBJ2-3; no firm D call. CDR1 and CDR2 from the germline V gene are DFQATT and SNEGSKA (reference sequence). The CDR3 length is 17 residues. The V and J ends lost 0 bases and 0 bases respectively, with 16 bases between them.

This clonotype came up a few times. The chain joins TRBV5-1 to TRBJ1-2, with D possibly TRBD1 on 6 matching bases. Per the germline V gene, CDR1 is SGHRS and CDR2 is YFSETQ. Between the trimmed V and J ends, which lost 4 bases and 2 bases, there was a span of 12 bases. The CDR3 spans 14 residues. For the CDR3, the DNA is TGCGCCAGCAGCCCGGGACACGACAACTATGGCTACACCTTC. As protein: CASSPGHDNYGYTF.

The V and J genes are TRBV10-3 and TRBJ1-6; D is unclear. Trimming removed 8 bases from V and 6 bases from J, with 11 bases in between. Germline CDR1 ENHRY, CDR2 SYGVKD. This CDR3 is built from 13 residues. The CDR3 DNA sequence: TGTGCCATCCGTGGGTGGACTAATTCACCCCTCCACTTT. Translation gives CAIRGWTNSPLHF.

The sample holds many counts of this clonotype. The chain links TRBV29-1 to TRBJ2-5; D gene unclear. The germline V gene has CDR1 SQVTM and CDR2 ANQGSEA. The CDR3 is 11 amino acids. V dropped 7 bases and J dropped 4 bases, with 10 bases sitting between them. The CDR3 nucleotides read TGCAGCGCCGAGGTCATAGAGACCCAGTACTTC. It specifies CSAEVIETQYF.

The J gene is TRBJ2-7, the V gene TRBV12-5, with D perhaps being TRBD1 or TRBD2 (5 bases each). Germline assignment: CDR1 LGHNT and CDR2 FRNRAP. The CDR3 runs 15 residues. V was cut by 3 bases and J by 0 bases, with 12 bases left in between. CDR3 coding DNA: TGTGCTAGTGGTTTAGGCAGGGAGAGCTCCTACGAGCAGTACGTC. This encodes CASGLGRESSYEQYV.

In regard to this clonotype: This may arise from a read error, as a much more abundant clone is one base away. In nucleotides, the CDR3 is TGCGCCAGCAGCTTCCAACAGGGCACCGGGGAGCTGGTTTTT. Its translation: CASSFQQGTGELVF. The chain uses TRBV5-1 and TRBJ2-2; TRBD1 is a possible D gene (6 bases). Germline V gene data show CDR1 as SGHRS and CDR2 as YFSETQ. There are 14 residues in the CDR3.